This record concerns one TCR beta chain sequence. The data were taken from a study of blood T cell repertoires in COVID-19. The CDR3 spans 14 residues. Germline V gene data show CDR1 as SGHAT and CDR2 as FQNNGV. V shed 5 bases and J 2 bases; nucleotides not matched to a gene: 4. Participants, 18 to 89 years old, spanned more than 20 US areas. The study recruited exposed participants who had met a COVID-19 case within 2 weeks before entry. Clones were sequenced by immunoSEQ multiplex PCR, and TCRdb holds only the in-frame ones, with some missing. The sample contains a few hundred thousand clones, 70% to 90% of which appear only once.

Sequenced: PBMCs or T cells enriched from blood (not recorded which). The chain joins TRBV11-2 to TRBJ2-7, with 9 bases matching TRBD1. The clonotype comes from a woman between 45 and 60 years old who had been exposed to COVID-19. The CDR3 DNA reads TGTGCCAGCAGCATGGACAGGGGCACCTACGAGCAGTACTTC. This sequence encodes CASSMDRGTYEQYF.